This is a list of T cell receptor beta chains from one sample in a study of CD8 T cells in ankylosing spondylitis. TCRdb recomputed calls from the 5' RACE reads with MiXCR, one row per CDR3 protein. Of 350,000 or so distinct CDR3 sequences in the sample, roughly 15% were seen once. Sequenced material: blood, either unsorted or a sorted T cell fraction (not recorded which). These receptors originate from a male donor with ankylosing spondylitis or in good health (not recorded which). The CDR3 runs from the conserved cysteine through the conserved F or W. D genes are given only for firm matches. Only some rows state a clone size, as once, few, many or a class for expanded clones.

TRBV3-1	TRBJ2-7	TRBD2	few	TGTGCCAGCAGGTCTAGCGGGAGGTACGAGCAGTACTTC	CASRSSGRYEQYF
TRBV4-2	TRBJ1-1	-	few	TGTGCCAGCAGCCAAGATCTTGATGGCTACACTGAAGCTTTCTTT	CASSQDLDGYTEAFF
TRBV20-1	TRBJ2-3	TRBD2	once	TGCAGTGCTAGAGACCCCCTCCCAGCGGGAGATGGAGCGGTCGGCGAAGATACGCAGTATTTT	CSARDPLPAGDGAVGEDTQYF
TRBV4-1	TRBJ2-3	TRBD2	-	TGCGCCAGCAGCCCTGATTTGGGACTAGCGGCAGATACGCAGTATTTT	CASSPDLGLAADTQYF
TRBV5-1	TRBJ2-3	TRBD2	many	TGCGCCAGCAGCTTGGTAGCGGGGGACACAGATACGCAGTATTTT	CASSLVAGDTDTQYF
TRBV10-3	TRBJ2-2	-	-	TGTGCCATCAGTGAGCCCGGCGAGGAGCTGTTTTTT	CAISEPGEELFF
TRBV11-2	TRBJ1-1	TRBD1	many	TGTGCCAGCAGCCAGGGGGCTTGGACTGAAGCTTTCTTT	CASSQGAWTEAFF
TRBV14	TRBJ2-1	-	few	TGTGCCAGCAGCCCCATCAGGGTTCCCGGGGATGAGCAGTTCTTC	CASSPIRVPGDEQFF
TRBV4-1	TRBJ2-5	-	-	TGCGCCAGCAGCCTTACAGGCTACCAAGAGACCCAGTACTTC	CASSLTGYQETQYF
TRBV20-1	TRBJ2-4	-	few	TGCAGTGCGTGGGACGGATTAATAAACATTCAGTACTTC	CSAWDGLINIQYF
TRBV5-1	TRBJ2-3	TRBD2	many	TGCGCCAGCACAGTAGCGGGAGAGGATACGCAGTATTTT	CASTVAGEDTQYF
TRBV27	TRBJ2-7	-	few	TGTGCCAGCAGTTTATATCCAGGGGATTACGAGCAGTACTTC	CASSLYPGDYEQYF
TRBV6-4	TRBJ1-6	TRBD1	-	TGTGCCAGCAGAGGACAGGGAGTCAACTCACCCCTCCACTTT	CASRGQGVNSPLHF
TRBV27	TRBJ2-7	TRBD1	-	TGTGCCAGCAGTTTATCAGGGACAGGGGCCGAGCAGTACTTC	CASSLSGTGAEQYF
TRBV5-1	TRBJ1-3	-	few	TGCGCCAGCAGCCCTGGAGGTGGAAACACCATATATTTT	CASSPGGGNTIYF
TRBV20-1	TRBJ2-1	-	few	TGCAGTGCTAGAAGTCAGGGTTCCTACAATGAGCAGTTCTTC	CSARSQGSYNEQFF
TRBV9	TRBJ2-3	-	few	TGTGCCAGCAGCGTAGAGGGGGGTAGGGATACGCAGTATTTT	CASSVEGGRDTQYF
TRBV12-3/TRBV12-4	TRBJ2-2	-	many	TGTGCCAGCAGCTTGCCCACCGGGGAGCTGTTTTTT	CASSLPTGELFF
TRBV29-1	TRBJ2-1	-	-	TGCAGCGCCGCCCACAATGAGCAGTTCTTC	CSAAHNEQFF
TRBV6-1	TRBJ2-7	-	few	TGTGCCAGCAGTGCTACCTTCTACGAGCAGTACTTC	CASSATFYEQYF
TRBV9	TRBJ2-7	TRBD1	few	TGTGCCAGCAGCGCCGTGACAGGGGTCGAGCAGTACTTC	CASSAVTGVEQYF
TRBV2	TRBJ2-1	-	few	TGTGCCAGCAGTCAGTTGGGGAATGAGCAGTTCTTC	CASSQLGNEQFF
TRBV18	TRBJ1-2	-	few	TGTGCCAGCTCACCACCGGCGGGGGCTAACTATGGCTACACCTTC	CASSPPAGANYGYTF
TRBV6-1	TRBJ2-7	-	-	TGTGCCAGCAGGGGCCCGGACTCCTACGAGCAGTACTTC	CASRGPDSYEQYF
TRBV5-5	TRBJ2-6	TRBD1	-	TGTGCCAGCAGCACCGGGACAGGGGCCCCCTCCAACGTCCTGACTTTC	CASSTGTGAPSNVLTF
TRBV12-3/TRBV12-4	TRBJ2-1	-	few	TGTGCCAGCAGTTTCCAGGGGCCCTACAATGAGCAGTTCTTC	CASSFQGPYNEQFF
TRBV9	TRBJ2-7	TRBD2	few	TGTGCCAGCAGCGTGTCGGCGGGGGGGACAGACTCCTACGAGCAGTACTTC	CASSVSAGGTDSYEQYF
TRBV5-1	TRBJ1-1	-	many	TGTGCCAGCAGCTTGGTTTTAAACACTGAAGCTTTCTTT	CASSLVLNTEAFF
TRBV19	TRBJ2-7	-	few	TGTGCCAGAGGGGGTGCTCACCGCGAGCAGTACTTC	CARGGAHREQYF
TRBV21-1	TRBJ2-3	-	-	TGTGCCAGCAGCAAACGACTTTCCTACAGCCCGACAGATACGCAGTATTTT	CASSKRLSYSPTDTQYF
TRBV27	TRBJ1-2	-	few	TGTGCCAGCAGGGCGGCGACGGGCTATGGCTACACCTTC	CASRAATGYGYTF
TRBV20-1	TRBJ1-4	-	few	TGCAGTGCTAGAGACGATAGGGACCGGCGAAATGAAAAACTGTTTTTT	CSARDDRDRRNEKLFF
TRBV30	TRBJ2-5	-	-	TGTGCCTGGAGTGTAGGCAGGACCCAGACCCAGTACTTC	CAWSVGRTQTQYF
TRBV7-2	TRBJ1-6	-	few	TGTGCCAGCAGCCTCCCTTCGGGGCTACCCCTCCACTTT	CASSLPSGLPLHF
TRBV10-3	TRBJ1-2	TRBD1	few	TGTGCCATCAGTAAACAGGGGAACTATGGCTACACCTTC	CAISKQGNYGYTF
TRBV7-8	TRBJ2-7	-	few	TGTGCCAGCACTCGGCGGAGGCAGGGGCTCCTCGAGCAGTACTTC	CASTRRRQGLLEQYF
TRBV27	TRBJ1-5	-	-	TGTGCCAGCAGTCGAACTACAGGGAGCAATCAGCCCCAGCATTTT	CASSRTTGSNQPQHF
TRBV5-1	TRBJ2-7	-	few	TGCGCCAGCAGCCACGACCGCGGAGAGCAGTACTTC	CASSHDRGEQYF
TRBV14	TRBJ2-3	-	-	TGTGCCAGCAGCCAAGCTCCTAGCACAGATACGCAGTATTTT	CASSQAPSTDTQYF